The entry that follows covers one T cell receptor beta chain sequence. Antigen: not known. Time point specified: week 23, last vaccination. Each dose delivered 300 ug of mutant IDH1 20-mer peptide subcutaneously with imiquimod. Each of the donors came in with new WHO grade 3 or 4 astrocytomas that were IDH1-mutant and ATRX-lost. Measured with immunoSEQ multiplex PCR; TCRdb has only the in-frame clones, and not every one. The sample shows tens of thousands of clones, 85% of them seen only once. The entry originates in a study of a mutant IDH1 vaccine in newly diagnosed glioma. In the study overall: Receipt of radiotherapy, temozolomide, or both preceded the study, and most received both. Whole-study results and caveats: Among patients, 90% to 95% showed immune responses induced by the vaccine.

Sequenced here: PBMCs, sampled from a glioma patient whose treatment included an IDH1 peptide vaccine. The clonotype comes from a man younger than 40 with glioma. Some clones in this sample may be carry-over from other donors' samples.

The DNA of the CDR3 is TGTGCCAGCAGTCATCCCCCCTCCCGGGGACTCTCAGAGACCCAGTACTTC. Its translation: CASSHPPSRGLSETQYF. V usage is TRBV25-1 and J usage is TRBJ2-5; D is perhaps TRBD2 (6 bases). Trimming shortened V by 5 bases and J by 4 bases, and 23 bases separated the two germline ends. The length of the CDR3 is 17 residues. Germline CDR1 MGHDK, CDR2 SYGVNS.